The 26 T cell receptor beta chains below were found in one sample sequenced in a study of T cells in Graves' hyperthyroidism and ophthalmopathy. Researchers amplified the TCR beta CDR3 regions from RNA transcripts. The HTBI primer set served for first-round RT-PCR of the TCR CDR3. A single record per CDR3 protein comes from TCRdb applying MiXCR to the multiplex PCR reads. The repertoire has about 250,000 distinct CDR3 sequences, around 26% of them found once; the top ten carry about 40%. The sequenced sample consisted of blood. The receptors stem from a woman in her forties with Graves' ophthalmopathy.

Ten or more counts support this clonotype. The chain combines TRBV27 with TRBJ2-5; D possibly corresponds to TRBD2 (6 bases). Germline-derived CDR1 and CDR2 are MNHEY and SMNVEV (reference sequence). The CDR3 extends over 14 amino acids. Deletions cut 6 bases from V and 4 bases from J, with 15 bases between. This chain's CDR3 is CASRAWGRIETQYF. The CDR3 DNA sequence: TGTGCCAGCAGGGCATGGGGGAGGATAGAGACCCAGTACTTC.

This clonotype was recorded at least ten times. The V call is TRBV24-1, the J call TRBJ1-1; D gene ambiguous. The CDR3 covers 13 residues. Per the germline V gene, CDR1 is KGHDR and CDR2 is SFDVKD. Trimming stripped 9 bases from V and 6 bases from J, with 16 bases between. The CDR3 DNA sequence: TGTGCCACCTCTACGGCGGGGTGGGCTGAAGCTTTCTTT. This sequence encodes CATSTAGWAEAFF.

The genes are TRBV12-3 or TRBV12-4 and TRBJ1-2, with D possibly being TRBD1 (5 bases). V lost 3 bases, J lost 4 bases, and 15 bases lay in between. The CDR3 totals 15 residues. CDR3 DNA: TGTGCCAGCAGTTTGTCAGGGAGCCCTGCCTATGGCTACACCTTC. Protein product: CASSLSGSPAYGYTF.

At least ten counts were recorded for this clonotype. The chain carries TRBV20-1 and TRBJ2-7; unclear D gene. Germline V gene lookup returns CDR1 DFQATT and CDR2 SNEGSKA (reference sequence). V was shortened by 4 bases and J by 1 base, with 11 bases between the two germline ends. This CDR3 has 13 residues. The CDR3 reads CSATQDGSYEQYF. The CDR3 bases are TGCAGTGCTACCCAAGACGGTTCCTACGAGCAGTACTTC.

DNA for the CDR3: TGTGCCAGCAGCCCGGGACAGATCAGAACCGGGGAGCTGTTTTTT. The encoded protein is CASSPGQIRTGELFF. V gene TRBV28 combines with J gene TRBJ2-2; 7 bases are a match to TRBD1. The V segment lost 6 bases and the J segment 5 bases; nucleotides outside the gene matches: 9. CDR1 and CDR2 from the germline V gene are MDHEN and SYDVKM. The CDR3 totals 15 residues.

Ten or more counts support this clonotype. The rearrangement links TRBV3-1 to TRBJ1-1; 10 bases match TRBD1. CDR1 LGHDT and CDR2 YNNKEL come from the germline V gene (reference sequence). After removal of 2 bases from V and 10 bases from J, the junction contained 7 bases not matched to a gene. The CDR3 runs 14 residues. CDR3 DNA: TGTGCCAGCAGCCAAAACGACAGGGACAGGGGAGCTTTCTTT. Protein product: CASSQNDRDRGAFF.

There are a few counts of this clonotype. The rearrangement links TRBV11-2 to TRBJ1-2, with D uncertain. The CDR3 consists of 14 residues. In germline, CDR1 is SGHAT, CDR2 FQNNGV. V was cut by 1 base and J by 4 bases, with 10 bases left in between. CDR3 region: CASSLGGLGYGYTF. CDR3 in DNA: TGTGCCAGCAGCTTAGGCGGACTCGGCTATGGCTACACCTTC. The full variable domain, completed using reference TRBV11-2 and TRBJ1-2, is EAGVAQSPRYKIIEKRQSVAFWCNPISGHATLYWYQQILGQGPKLLIQFQNNGVVDDSQLPKDRFSAERLKGVDSTLKIQPAKLEDSAVYLCASSLGGLGYGYTFGSGTRLTVV.

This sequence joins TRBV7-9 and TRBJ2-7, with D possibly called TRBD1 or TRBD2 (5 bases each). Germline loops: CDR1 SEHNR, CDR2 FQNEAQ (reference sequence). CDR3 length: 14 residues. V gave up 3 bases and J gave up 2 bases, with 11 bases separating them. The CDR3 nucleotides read TGTGCCAGCAGCTTTACCGGGACCACCTACGAGCAGTACTTC. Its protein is CASSFTGTTYEQYF.

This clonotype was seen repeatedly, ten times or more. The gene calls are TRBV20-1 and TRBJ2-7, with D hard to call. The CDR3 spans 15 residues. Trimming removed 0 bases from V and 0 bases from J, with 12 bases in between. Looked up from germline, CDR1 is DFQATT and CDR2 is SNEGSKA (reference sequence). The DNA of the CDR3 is TGCAGTGCTAGAGATGGAATAAAAAGCTCCTACGAGCAGTACTTC. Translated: CSARDGIKSSYEQYF.

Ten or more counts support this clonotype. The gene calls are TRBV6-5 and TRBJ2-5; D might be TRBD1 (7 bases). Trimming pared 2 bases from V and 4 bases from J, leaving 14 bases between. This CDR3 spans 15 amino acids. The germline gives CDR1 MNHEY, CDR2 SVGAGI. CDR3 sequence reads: CASSYGGGSRETQYF. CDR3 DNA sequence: TGTGCCAGCAGTTACGGAGGGGGCTCTAGAGAGACCCAGTACTTC.

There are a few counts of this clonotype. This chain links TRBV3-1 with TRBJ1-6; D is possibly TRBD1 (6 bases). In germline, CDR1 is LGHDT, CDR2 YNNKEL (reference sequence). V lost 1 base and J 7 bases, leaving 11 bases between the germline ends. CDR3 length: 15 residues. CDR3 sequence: CASSQGDRGNSPLHF. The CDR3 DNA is TGTGCCAGCAGCCAAGGAGATAGGGGGAATTCACCCCTCCACTTT.

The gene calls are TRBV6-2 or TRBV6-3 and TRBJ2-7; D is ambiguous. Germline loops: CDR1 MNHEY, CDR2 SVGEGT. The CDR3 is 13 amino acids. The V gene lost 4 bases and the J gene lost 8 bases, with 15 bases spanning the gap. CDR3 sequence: CASSLVNGNKQYF. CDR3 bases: TGTGCCAGCAGTTTGGTAAACGGTAACAAGCAGTACTTC.

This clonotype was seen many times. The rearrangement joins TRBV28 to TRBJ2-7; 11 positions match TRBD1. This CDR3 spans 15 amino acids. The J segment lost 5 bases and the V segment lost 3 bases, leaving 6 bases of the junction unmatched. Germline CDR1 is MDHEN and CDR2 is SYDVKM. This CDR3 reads CASSFWDRGLNEQYF. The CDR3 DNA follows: TGTGCCAGCAGTTTTTGGGACAGGGGGTTAAACGAGCAGTACTTC.

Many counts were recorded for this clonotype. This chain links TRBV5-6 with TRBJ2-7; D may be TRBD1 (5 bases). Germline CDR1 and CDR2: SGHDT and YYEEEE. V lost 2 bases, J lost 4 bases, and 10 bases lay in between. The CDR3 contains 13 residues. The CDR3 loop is CASSFQGRYEQYF. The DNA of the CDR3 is TGTGCCAGCAGCTTTCAGGGAAGGTACGAGCAGTACTTC.

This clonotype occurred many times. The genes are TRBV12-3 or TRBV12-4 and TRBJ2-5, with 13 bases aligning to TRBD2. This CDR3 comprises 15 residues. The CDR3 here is CASGGLAGVIGTQYF. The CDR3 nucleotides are TGTGCTAGCGGAGGACTAGCGGGAGTTATCGGGACCCAGTACTTC.

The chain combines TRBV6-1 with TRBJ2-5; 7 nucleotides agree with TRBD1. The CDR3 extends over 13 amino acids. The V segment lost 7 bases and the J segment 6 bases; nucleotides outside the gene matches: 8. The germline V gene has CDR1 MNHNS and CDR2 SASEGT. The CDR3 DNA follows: TGTGCCAGCAACCGAGGACAGGAAAAGACCCAGTACTTC. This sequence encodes CASNRGQEKTQYF.

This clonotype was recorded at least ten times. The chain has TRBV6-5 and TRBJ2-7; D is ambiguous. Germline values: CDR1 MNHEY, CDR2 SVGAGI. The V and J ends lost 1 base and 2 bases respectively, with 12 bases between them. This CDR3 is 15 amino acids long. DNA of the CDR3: TGTGCCAGCAGTTACTTGGGCCGCAAGCCCTACGAGCAGTACTTC. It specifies CASSYLGRKPYEQYF.

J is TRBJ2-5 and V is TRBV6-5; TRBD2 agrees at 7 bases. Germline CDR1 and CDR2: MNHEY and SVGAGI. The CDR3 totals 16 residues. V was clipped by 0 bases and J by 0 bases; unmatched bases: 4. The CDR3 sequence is CASSYSPSGYQETQYF. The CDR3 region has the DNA TGTGCCAGCAGTTACTCTCCTAGCGGCTACCAAGAGACCCAGTACTTC.

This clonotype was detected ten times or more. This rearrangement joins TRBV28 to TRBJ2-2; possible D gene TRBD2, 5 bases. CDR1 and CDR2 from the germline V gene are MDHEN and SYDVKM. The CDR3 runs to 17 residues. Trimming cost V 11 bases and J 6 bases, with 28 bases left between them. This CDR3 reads CAGTRGLGVFFAGELFF. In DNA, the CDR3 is TGTGCCGGCACCAGAGGACTCGGGGTTTTCTTTGCCGGGGAGCTGTTTTTT. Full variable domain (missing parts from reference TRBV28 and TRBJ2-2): DVKVTQSSRYLVKRTGEKVFLECVQDMDHENMFWYRQDPGLGLRLIYFSYDVKMKEKGDIPEGYSVSREKKERFSLILESASTNQTSMYLCAGTRGLGVFFAGELFFGEGSRLTVL.

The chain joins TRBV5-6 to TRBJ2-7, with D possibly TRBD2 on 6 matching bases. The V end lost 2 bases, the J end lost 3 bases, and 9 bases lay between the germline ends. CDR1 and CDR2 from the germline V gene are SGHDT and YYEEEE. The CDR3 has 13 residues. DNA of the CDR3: TGTGCCAGCAGCTTCCGGGACTTCTACGAGCAGTACTTC. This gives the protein CASSFRDFYEQYF.

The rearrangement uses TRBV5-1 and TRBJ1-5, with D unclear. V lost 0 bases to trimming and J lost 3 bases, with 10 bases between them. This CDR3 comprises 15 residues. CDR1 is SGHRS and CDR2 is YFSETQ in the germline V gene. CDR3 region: CASSLAGNPNQPQHF. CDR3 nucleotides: TGCGCCAGCAGCTTGGCCGGGAACCCCAATCAGCCCCAGCATTTT.

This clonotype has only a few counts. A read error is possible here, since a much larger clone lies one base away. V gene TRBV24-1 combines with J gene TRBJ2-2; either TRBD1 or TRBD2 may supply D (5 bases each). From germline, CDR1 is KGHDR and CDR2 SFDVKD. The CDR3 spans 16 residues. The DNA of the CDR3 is TGTGCCATCAGTGATCCCGGGACGGGTGACACCGGGGAGCTGTTTTTT. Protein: CAISDPGTGDTGELFF.

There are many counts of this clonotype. DNA of the CDR3: TGTGCCAGCGGCAACCCGGGACAGACCGAGCAGTACTTC. It is translated as CASGNPGQTEQYF. The V gene is TRBV6-5, the J gene TRBJ2-7, with 7 bases matching TRBD1. Germline V gene data show CDR1 as MNHEY and CDR2 as SVGAGI. V lost 8 bases to trimming and J lost 6 bases; unmatched junction nucleotides: 10. CDR3 length: 13 residues.

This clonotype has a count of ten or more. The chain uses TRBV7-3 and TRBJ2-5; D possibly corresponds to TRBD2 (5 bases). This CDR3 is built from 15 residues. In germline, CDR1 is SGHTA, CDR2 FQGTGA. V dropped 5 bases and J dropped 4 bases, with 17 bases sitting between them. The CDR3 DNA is TGTGCCAGCAGCGCCTCGGGCAGCCGGGGAGAGACCCAGTACTTC. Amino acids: CASSASGSRGETQYF.

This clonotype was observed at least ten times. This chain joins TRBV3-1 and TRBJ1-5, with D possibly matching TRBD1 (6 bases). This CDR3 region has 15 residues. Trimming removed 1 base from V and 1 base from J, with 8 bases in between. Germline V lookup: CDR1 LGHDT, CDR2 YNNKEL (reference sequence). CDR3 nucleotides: TGTGCCAGCAGCCAAGCGGACAGCAGCAATCAGCCCCAGCATTTT. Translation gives CASSQADSSNQPQHF.

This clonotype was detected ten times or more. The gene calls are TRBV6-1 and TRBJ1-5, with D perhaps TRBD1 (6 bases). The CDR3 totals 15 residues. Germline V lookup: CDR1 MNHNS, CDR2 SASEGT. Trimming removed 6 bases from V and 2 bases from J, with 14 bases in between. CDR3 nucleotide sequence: TGTGCCAGCAGAACCAGGGGAGCGGGCAATCAGCCCCAGCATTTT. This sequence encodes CASRTRGAGNQPQHF.